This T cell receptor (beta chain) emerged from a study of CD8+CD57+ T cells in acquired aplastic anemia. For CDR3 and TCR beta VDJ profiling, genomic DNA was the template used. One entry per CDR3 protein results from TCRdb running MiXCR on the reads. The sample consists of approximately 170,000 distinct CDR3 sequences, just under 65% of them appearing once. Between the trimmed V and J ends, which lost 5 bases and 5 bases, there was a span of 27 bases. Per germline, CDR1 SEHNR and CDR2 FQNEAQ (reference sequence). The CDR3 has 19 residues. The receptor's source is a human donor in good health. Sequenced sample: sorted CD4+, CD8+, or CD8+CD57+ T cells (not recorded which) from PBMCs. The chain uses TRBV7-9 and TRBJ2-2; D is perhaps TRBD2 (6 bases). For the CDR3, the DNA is TGTGCCAGCAGCCACACACTCAGCCGTAGACTAGTCAGTACCGGGGAGCTGTTTTTT. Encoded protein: CASSHTLSRRLVSTGELFF.